This TCR beta chain was identified in a study of human T cells and chemical hapten exposure. The length of the CDR3 is 19 residues. V lost 4 bases, J lost 0 bases, and 22 bases lay in between. Germline V gene data show CDR1 as MNHEY and CDR2 as SVGAGI. This clonotype was observed many times. In TCRdb, the RACE reads were re-called with MiXCR into one record per CDR3 protein. In the table there are approximately 370,000 distinct CDR3 sequences, approximately 5% of which are singletons. Time point indicated: pre-sensitization, week 0. Treatment here: therapeutic diphenylcyclopropenone sensitization with weekly scalp DPC.

The sequenced sample was whole blood, obtained in connection with sensitization to the hapten diphenylcyclopropenone (DPC). The chain is built from TRBV6-5 and TRBJ1-5; weak D call: TRBD1 (6 bases). The sequence came from a woman aged 18-30 years with alopecia areata. Some clones in this sample may be carry-over from other donors' samples. Written as DNA, the CDR3 is TGTGCCAGCAGTTCCACCGGGACGTACAGGGCGGTTAGCAATCAGCCCCAGCATTTT. Protein: CASSSTGTYRAVSNQPQHF.